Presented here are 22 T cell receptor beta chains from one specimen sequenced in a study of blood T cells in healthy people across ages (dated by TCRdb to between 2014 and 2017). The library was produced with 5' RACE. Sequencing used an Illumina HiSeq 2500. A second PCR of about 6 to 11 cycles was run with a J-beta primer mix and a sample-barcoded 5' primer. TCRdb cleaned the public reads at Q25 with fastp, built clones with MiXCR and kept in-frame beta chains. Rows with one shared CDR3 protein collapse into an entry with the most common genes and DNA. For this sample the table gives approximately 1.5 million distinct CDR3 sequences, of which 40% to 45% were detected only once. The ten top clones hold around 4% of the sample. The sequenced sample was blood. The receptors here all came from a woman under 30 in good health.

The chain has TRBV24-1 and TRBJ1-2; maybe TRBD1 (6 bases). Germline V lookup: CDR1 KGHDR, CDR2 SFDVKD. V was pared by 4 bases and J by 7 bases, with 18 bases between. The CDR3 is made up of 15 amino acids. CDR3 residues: CATSDPLRGLGGYTF. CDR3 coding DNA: TGTGCCACCAGTGACCCGCTTCGGGGGCTTGGTGGCTACACCTTC.

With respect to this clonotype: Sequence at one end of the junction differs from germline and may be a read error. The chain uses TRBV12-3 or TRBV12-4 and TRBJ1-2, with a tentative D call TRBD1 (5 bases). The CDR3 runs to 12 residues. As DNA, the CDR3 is TGTGCCAACAGTCCCGGGGGGTTTGGCTACACCTTC. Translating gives CANSPGGFGYTF.

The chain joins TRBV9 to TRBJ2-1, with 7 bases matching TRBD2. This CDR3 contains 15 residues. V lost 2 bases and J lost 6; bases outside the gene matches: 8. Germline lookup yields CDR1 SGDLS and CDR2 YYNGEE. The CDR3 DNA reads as TGTGCCAGCAGCGTGGTCTGGACTAGGGGCAATGAGCAGTTCTTC. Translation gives CASSVVWTRGNEQFF.

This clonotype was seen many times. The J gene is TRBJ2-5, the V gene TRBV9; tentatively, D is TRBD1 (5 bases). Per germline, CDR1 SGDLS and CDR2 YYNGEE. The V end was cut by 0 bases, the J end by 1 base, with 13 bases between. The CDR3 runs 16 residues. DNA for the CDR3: TGTGCCAGCAGCGTAGCAGGGCGTCGGTTCCAAGAGACCCAGTACTTC. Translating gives CASSVAGRRFQETQYF.

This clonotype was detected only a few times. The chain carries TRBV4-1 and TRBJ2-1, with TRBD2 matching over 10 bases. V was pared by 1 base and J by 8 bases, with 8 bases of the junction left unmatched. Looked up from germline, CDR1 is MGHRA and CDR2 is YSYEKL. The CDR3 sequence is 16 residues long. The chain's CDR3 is CASSQARTSGYDEQFF. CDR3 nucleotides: TGCGCCAGCAGCCAAGCAAGGACTAGCGGTTACGATGAGCAGTTCTTC.

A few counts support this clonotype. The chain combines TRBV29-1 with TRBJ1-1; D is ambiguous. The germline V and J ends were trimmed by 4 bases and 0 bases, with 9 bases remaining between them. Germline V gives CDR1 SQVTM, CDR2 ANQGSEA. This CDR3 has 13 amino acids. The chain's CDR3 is CSVAPLLNTEAFF. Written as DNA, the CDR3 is TGCAGCGTTGCGCCCTTGTTGAACACTGAAGCTTTCTTT.

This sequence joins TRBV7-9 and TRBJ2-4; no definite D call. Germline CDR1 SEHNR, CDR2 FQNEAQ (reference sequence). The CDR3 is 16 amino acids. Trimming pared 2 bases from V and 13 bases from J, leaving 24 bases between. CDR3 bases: TGTGCCAGCAGCTTATTAGGCAGGAAAAGCTTCAATGAGCAGTACTTC. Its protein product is CASSLLGRKSFNEQYF.

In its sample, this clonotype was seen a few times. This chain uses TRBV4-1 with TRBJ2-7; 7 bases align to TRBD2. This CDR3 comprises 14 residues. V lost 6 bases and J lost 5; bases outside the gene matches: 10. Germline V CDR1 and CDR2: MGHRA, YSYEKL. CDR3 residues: CASSPLGLSDEQYF. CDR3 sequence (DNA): TGCGCCAGCAGTCCGCTGGGACTATCTGACGAGCAGTACTTC.

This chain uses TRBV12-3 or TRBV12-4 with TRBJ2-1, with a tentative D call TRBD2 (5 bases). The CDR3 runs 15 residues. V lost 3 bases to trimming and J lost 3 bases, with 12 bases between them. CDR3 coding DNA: TGTGCCAGCAGTTTCCTTGGGAGTGGCTACAATGAGCAGTTCTTC. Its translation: CASSFLGSGYNEQFF.

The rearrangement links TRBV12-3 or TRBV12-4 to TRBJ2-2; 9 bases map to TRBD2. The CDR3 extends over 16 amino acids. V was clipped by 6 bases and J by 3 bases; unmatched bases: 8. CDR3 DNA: TGTGCCAGCAGCCTCATGAGCGGGGGGCACACCGGGGAGCTGTTTTTT. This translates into CASSLMSGGHTGELFF.

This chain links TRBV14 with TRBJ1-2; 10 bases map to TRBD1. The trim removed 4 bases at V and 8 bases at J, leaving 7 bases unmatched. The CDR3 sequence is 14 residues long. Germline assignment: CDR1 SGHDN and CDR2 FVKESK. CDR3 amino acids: CASSPLDRGSGYTF. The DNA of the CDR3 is TGTGCCAGCAGCCCCCTGGACAGGGGGAGCGGCTACACCTTC. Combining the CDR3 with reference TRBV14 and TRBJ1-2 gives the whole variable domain EAGVTQFPSHSVIEKGQTVTLRCDPISGHDNLYWYRRVMGKEIKFLLHFVKESKQDESGMPNNRFLAERTGGTYSTLKVQPAELEDSGVYFCASSPLDRGSGYTFGSGTRLTVV.

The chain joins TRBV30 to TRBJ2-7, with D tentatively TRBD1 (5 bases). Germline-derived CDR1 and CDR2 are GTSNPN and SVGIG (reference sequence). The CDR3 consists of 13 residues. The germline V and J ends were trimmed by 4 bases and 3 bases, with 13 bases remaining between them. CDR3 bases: TGTGCCTGGACTAAGGGGCAGGGCTACGAGCAGTACTTC. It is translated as CAWTKGQGYEQYF. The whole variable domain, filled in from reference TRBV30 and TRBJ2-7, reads SQTIHQWPATLVQPVGSPLSLECTVEGTSNPNLYWYRQAAGRGLQLLFYSVGIGQISSEVPQNLSASRPQDRQFILSSKKLLLSDSGFYLCAWTKGQGYEQYFGPGTRLTVT.

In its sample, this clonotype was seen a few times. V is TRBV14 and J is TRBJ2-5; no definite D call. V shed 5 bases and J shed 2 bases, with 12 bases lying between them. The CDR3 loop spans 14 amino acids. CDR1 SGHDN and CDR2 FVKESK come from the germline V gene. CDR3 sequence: CASSARRLQETQYF. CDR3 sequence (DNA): TGTGCCAGCAGCGCCAGACGATTGCAAGAGACCCAGTACTTC.

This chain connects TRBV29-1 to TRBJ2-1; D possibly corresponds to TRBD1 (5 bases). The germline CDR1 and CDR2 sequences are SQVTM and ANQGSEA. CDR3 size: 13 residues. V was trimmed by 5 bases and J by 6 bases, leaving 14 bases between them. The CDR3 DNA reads TGCAGCGTTTTGGCAGGGTACGTCAATGAGCAGTTCTTC. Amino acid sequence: CSVLAGYVNEQFF.

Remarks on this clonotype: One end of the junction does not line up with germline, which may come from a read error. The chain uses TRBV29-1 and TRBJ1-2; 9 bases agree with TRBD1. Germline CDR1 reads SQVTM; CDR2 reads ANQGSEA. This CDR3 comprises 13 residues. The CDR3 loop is CGVDTGGYYGYTF. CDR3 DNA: TGCGGCGTTGATACAGGGGGCTACTATGGCTACACCTTC.

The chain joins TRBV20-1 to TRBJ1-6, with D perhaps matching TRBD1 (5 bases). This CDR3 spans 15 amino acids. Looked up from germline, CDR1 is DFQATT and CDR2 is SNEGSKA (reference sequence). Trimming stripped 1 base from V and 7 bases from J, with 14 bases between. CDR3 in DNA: TGCAGTGCTAGAGTATCAGGGCCTACAAATTCACCCCTCCACTTT. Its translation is CSARVSGPTNSPLHF.

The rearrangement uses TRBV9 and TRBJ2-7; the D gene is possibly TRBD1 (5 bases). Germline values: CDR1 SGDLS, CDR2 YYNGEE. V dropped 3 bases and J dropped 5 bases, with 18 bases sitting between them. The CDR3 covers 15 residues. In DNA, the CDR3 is TGTGCCAGCAGCGCGGGTTGGACACCAATAAACGAGCAGTACTTC. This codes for CASSAGWTPINEQYF.

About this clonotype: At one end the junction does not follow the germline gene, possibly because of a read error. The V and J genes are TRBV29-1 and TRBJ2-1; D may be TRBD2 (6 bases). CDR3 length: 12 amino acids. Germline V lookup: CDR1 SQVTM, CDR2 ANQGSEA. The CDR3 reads CSVEWRAHEQVF. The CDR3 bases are TGCAGCGTTGAATGGAGGGCCCATGAGCAGGTCTTC.

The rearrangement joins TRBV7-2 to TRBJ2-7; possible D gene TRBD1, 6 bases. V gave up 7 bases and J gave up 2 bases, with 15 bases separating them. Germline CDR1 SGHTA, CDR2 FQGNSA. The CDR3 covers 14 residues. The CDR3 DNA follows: TGTGCCAGCAACTCGCTTCGGGACACCTACGAGCAGTACTTC. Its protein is CASNSLRDTYEQYF.

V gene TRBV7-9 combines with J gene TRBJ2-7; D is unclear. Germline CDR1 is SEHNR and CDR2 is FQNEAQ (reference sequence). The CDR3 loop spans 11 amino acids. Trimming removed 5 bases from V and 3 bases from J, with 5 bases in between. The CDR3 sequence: CASSDHYEQYF. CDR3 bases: TGTGCCAGCAGCGACCACTACGAGCAGTACTTC.

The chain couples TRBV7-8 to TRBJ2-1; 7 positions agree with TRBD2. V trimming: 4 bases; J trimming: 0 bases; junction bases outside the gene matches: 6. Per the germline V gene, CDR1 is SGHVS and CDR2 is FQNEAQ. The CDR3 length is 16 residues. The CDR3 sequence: CASSSALAASYNEQFF. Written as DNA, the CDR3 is TGTGCCAGCAGCTCGGCCCTAGCGGCCTCCTACAATGAGCAGTTCTTC.

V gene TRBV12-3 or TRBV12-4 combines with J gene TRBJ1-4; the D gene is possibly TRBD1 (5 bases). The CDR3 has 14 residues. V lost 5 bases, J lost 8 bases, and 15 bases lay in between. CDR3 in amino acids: CASSVSGRDEKLFF. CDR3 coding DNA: TGTGCCAGCAGTGTCTCAGGGAGGGACGAAAAACTGTTTTTT.